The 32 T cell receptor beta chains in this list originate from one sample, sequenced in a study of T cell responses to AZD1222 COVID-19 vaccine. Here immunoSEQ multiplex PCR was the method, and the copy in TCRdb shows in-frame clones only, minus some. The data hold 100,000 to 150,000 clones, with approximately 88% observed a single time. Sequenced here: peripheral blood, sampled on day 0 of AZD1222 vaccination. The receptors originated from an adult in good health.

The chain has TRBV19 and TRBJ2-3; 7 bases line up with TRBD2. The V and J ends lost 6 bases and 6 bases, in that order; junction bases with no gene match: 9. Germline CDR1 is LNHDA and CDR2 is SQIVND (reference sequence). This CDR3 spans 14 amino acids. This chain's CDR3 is CASRVLATADTQYF. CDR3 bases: TGTGCCAGTAGGGTACTAGCGACGGCTGATACGCAGTATTTT.

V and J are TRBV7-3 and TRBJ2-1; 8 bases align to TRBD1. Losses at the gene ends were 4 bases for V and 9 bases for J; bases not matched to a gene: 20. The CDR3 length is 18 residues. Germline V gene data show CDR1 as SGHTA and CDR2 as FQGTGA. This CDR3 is CASSSSRFQGARSVEQFF. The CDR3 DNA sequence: TGTGCCAGCAGCTCTAGTAGATTCCAGGGGGCGCGGAGTGTTGAGCAGTTCTTC.

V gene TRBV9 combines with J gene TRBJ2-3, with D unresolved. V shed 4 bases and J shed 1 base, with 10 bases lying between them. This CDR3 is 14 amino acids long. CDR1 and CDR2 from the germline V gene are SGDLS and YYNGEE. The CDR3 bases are TGTGCCAGCAGCTTGAGTGGGGGCACAGATACGCAGTATTTT. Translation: CASSLSGGTDTQYF.

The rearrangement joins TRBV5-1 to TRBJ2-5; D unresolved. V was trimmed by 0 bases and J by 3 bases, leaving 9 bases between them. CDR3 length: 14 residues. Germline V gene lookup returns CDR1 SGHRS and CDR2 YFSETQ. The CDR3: CASSLVSIKETQYF. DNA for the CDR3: TGCGCCAGCAGCTTGGTTTCCATAAAAGAGACCCAGTACTTC.

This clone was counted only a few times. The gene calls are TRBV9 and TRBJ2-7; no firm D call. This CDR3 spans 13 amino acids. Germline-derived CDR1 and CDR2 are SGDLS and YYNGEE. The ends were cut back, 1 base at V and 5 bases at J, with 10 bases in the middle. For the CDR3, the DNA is TGTGCCAGCAGCGTAAGACACGGAAACGAGCAGTACTTC. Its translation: CASSVRHGNEQYF.

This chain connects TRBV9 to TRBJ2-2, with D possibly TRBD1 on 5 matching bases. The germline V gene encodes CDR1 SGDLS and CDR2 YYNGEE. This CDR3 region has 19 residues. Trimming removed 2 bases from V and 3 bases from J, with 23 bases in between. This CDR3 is CASSVPSRAVSGDTGELFF. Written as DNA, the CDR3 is TGTGCCAGCAGCGTCCCCTCCAGGGCCGTTTCGGGCGACACCGGGGAGCTGTTTTTT.

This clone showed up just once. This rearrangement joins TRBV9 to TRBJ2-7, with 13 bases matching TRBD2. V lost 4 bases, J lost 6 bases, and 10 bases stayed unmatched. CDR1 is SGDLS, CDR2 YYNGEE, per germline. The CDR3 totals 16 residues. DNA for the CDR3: TGTGCCAGCAGCCCCAGACTAGCGGGAGGTCTGGTCGAGCAGTACTTC. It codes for CASSPRLAGGLVEQYF.

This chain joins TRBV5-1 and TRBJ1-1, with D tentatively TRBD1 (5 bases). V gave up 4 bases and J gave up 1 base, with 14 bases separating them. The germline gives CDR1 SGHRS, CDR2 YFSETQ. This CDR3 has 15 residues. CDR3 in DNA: TGCGCCAGCAGCGCCAGGGAGGGAGGGAACACTGAAGCTTTCTTT. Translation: CASSAREGGNTEAFF. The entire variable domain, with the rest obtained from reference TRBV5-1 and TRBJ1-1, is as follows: KAGVTQTPRYLIKTRGQQVTLSCSPISGHRSVSWYQQTPGQGLQFLFEYFSETQRNKGNFPGRFSGRQFSNSRSEMNVSTLELGDSALYLCASSAREGGNTEAFFGQGTRLTVV.

The CDR3 nucleotides read TGTGCCAGCAGTATTACAGGGGGCCGCCCGTTCTTT. Translation: CASSITGGRPFF. This chain links TRBV27 with TRBJ1-1; 9 bases are a match to TRBD1. CDR3 length equals 12 residues. In germline, CDR1 is MNHEY, CDR2 SMNVEV (reference sequence). V gave up 5 bases and J gave up 14 bases; unmatched junction bases: 9.

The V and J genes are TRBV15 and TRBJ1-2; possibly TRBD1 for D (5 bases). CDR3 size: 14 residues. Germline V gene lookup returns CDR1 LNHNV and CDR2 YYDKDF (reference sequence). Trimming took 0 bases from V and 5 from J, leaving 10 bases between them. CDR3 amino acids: CATSRDEAGYGYTF. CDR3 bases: TGTGCCACCAGCAGAGATGAAGCAGGGTATGGCTACACCTTC.

The CDR3 sequence is CASSETGGAAGELFF. The CDR3 DNA follows: TGCGCCAGCAGCGAAACAGGGGGCGCGGCCGGGGAGCTGTTTTTT. J is TRBJ2-2 and V is TRBV10-1; 9 bases align to TRBD1. V gave up 6 bases and J gave up 6 bases; unmatched junction bases: 8. The CDR3 runs 15 residues. Germline-derived CDR1 and CDR2 are WNHNN and SYGVQD (reference sequence).

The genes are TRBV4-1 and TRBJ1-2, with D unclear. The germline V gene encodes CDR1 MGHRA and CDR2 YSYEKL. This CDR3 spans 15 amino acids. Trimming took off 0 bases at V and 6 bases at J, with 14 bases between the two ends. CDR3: CASSQDWEPDDGYTF. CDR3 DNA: TGCGCCAGCAGCCAAGATTGGGAGCCTGATGATGGCTACACCTTC.

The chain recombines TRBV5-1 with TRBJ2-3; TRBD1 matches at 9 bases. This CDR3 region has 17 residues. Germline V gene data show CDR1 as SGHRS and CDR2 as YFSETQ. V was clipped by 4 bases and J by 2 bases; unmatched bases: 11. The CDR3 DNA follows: TGCGCCAGCAGCCTTGGGGGACAGGGCATACCCACAGATACGCAGTATTTT. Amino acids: CASSLGGQGIPTDTQYF.

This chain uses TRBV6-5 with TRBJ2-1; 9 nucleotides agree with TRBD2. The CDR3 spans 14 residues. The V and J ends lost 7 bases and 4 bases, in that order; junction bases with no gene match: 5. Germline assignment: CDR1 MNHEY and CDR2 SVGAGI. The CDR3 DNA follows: TGTGCCAGCAATATAGCGGGAGAGTACAATGAGCAGTTCTTC. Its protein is CASNIAGEYNEQFF.

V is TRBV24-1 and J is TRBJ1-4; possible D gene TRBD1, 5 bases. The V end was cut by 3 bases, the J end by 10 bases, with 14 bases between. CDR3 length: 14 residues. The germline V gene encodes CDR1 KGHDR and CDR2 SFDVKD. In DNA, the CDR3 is TGTGCCACCAGTGATCCACGTCTGGGGGGAAAACTGTTTTTT. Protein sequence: CATSDPRLGGKLFF.

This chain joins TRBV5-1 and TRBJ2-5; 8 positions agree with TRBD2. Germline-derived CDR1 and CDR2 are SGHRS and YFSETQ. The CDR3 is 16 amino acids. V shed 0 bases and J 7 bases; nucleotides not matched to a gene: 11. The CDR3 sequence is CASSLATSGLDRTQYF. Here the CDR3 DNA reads TGCGCCAGCAGCTTGGCCACTAGCGGATTGGATAGGACCCAGTACTTC.

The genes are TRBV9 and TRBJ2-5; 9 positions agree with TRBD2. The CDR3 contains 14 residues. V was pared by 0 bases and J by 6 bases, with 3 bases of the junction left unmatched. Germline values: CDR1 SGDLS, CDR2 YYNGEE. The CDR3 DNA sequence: TGTGCCAGCAGCGTAGTTAGCGGGGGACAGACCCAGTACTTC. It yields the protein CASSVVSGGQTQYF. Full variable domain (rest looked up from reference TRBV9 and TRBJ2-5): DSGVTQTPKHLITATGQRVTLRCSPRSGDLSVYWYQQSLDQGLQFLIQYYNGEERAKGNILERFSAQQFPDLHSELNLSSLELGDSALYFCASSVVSGGQTQYFGPGTRLLVL.

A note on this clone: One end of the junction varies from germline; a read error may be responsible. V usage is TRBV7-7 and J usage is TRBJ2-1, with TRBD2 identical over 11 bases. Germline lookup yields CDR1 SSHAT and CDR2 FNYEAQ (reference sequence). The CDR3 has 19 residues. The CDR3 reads CASSLAEGLAGLPGNEQFF. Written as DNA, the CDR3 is TGTGCTAGCAGCTTGGCGGAAGGACTAGCGGGCCTGCCTGGCAATGAGCAGTTCTTC.

CDR3 in amino acids: CASSLDRGAGEQYF. CDR3 nucleotides: TGTGCCAGCAGCTTAGACAGGGGAGCGGGCGAGCAGTACTTC. This rearrangement joins TRBV11-2 to TRBJ2-7; D may be TRBD1 or TRBD2 (6 bases each). CDR3 size: 14 residues. V was shortened by 0 bases and J by 6 bases, with 12 bases between the two germline ends. Germline V gene lookup returns CDR1 SGHAT and CDR2 FQNNGV.

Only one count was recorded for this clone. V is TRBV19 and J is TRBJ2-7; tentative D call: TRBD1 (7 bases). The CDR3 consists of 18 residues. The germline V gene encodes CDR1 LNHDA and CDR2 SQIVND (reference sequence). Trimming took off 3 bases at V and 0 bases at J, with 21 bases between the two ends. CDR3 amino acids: CASSMAGQKDPVSYEQYF. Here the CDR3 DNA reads TGTGCCAGTAGTATGGCGGGACAGAAAGATCCTGTCTCCTACGAGCAGTACTTC.

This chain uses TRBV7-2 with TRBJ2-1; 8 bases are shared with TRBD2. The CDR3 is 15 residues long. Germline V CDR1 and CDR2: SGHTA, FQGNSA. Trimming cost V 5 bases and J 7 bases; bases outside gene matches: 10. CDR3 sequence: CASSVTTSGWNEQFF. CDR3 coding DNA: TGTGCCAGCAGCGTCACCACTAGCGGCTGGAATGAGCAGTTCTTC.

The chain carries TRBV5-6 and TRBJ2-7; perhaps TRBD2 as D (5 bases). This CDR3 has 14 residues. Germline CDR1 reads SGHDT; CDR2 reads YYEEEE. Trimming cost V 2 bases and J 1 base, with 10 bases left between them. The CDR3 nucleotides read TGTGCCAGCAGCTTAGGGAGAGAGTCCTACGAGCAGTACTTC. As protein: CASSLGRESYEQYF.

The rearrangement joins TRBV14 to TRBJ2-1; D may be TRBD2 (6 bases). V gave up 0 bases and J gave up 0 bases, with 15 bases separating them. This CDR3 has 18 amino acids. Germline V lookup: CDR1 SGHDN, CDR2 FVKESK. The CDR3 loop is CASSQDRLAGTSYNEQFF. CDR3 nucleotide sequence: TGTGCCAGCAGCCAAGATCGGCTGGCGGGGACCTCCTACAATGAGCAGTTCTTC. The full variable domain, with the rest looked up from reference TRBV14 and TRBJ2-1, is EAGVTQFPSHSVIEKGQTVTLRCDPISGHDNLYWYRRVMGKEIKFLLHFVKESKQDESGMPNNRFLAERTGGTYSTLKVQPAELEDSGVYFCASSQDRLAGTSYNEQFFGPGTRLTVL.

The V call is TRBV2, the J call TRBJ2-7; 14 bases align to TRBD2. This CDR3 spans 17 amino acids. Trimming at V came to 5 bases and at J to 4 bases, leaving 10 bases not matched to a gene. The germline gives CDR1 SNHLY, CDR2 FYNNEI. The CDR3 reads CASSSTSGRAGWYEQYF. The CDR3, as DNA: TGTGCCAGCAGTTCGACTAGCGGGAGGGCCGGTTGGTACGAGCAGTACTTC.

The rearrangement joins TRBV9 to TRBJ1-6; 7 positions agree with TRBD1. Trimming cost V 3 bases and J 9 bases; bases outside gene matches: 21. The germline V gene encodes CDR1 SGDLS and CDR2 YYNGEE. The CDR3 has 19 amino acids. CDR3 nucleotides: TGTGCCAGCAGCGACCCCTCCACTTACAGGGGCCCCGGGGGTTCACCCCTCCACTTT. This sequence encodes CASSDPSTYRGPGGSPLHF.

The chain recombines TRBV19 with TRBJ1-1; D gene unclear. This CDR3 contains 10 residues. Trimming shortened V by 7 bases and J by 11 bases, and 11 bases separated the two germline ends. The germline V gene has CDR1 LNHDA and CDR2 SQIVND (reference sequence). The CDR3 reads CASNGRVAFF. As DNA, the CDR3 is TGTGCCAGTAATGGGCGAGTCGCTTTCTTT. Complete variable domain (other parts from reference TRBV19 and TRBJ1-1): DGGITQSPKYLFRKEGQNVTLSCEQNLNHDAMYWYRQDPGQGLRLIYYSQIVNDFQKGDIAEGYSVSREKKESFPLTVTSAQKNPTAFYLCASNGRVAFFGQGTRLTVV.

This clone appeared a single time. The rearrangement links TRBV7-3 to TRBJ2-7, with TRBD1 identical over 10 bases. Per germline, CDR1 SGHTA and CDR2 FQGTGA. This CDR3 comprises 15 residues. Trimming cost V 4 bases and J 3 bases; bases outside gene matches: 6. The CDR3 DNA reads TGTGCCAGCAGCTCCCGGACAGGGGGAGGCTACGAGCAGTACTTC. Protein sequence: CASSSRTGGGYEQYF.

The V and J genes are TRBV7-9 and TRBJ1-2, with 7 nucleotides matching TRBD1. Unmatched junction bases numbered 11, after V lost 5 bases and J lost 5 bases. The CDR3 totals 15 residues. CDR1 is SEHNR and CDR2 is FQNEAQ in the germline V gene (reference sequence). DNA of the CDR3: TGTGCCAGCAGCCCATGGACAGGAGAGGGATATGGCTACACCTTC. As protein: CASSPWTGEGYGYTF.

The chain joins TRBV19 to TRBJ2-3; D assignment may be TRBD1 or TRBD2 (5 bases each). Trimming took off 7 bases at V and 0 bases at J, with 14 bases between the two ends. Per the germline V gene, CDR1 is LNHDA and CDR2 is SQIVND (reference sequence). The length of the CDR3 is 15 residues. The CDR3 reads CASTAGTRSTDTQYF. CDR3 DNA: TGTGCCAGTACGGCCGGGACGAGGAGCACAGATACGCAGTATTTT.

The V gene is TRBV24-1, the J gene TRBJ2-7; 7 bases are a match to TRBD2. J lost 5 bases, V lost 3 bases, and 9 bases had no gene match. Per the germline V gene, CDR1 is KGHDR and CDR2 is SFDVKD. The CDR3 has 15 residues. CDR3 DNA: TGTGCCACCAGTGATATAGGCGGGAGCATCCACGAGCAGTACTTC. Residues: CATSDIGGSIHEQYF.

The CDR3 DNA reads as TGTGCCAGCAGTTTTTTACAGTTTAAAGAGACCCAGTACTTC. This codes for CASSFLQFKETQYF. The V call is TRBV28, the J call TRBJ2-5; D not certain. The CDR3 sequence is 14 residues long. Germline V lookup: CDR1 MDHEN, CDR2 SYDVKM. The ends were cut back, 3 bases at V and 3 bases at J, with 11 bases in the middle.

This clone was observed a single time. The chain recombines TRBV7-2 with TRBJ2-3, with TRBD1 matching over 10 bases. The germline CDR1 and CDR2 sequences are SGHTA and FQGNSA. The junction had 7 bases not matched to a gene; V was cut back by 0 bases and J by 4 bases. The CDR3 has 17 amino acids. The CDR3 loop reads CASSLAGTGAPPDTQYF. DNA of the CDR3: TGTGCCAGCAGCTTAGCCGGGACAGGGGCCCCGCCAGATACGCAGTATTTT.